A single T cell receptor (beta chain) is shown here with its context. This sample was taken from a study of blood T cells in healthy people across ages. Primed by a sample-barcoded 5' primer and a J-beta primer mix, a second PCR proceeded for about 6 to 12 cycles. MiXCR was run by TCRdb on the 5' RACE reads, yielding one entry per CDR3 protein. In the table there are 920,000 or so distinct CDR3 sequences, around 45% of which are singletons. The CDR3 totals 15 residues. V lost 4 bases to trimming and J lost 1 base, with 14 bases between them. The germline V gene encodes CDR1 MDHEN and CDR2 SYDVKM. The receptor's source is a woman aged 60 to 75 in good health. Sequenced material: blood. The rearrangement uses TRBV28 and TRBJ2-7, with D tentatively TRBD2 (6 bases). This chain's CDR3 is CASSSRGDSSYEQYF. The CDR3 coding sequence is TGTGCCAGCAGTTCACGAGGGGACTCATCCTACGAGCAGTACTTC.